These T cell receptor beta chains were read from a single sample in a study of CD8+CD57+ T cells in acquired aplastic anemia. MiXCR, run by TCRdb on the reads, gives a single entry per CDR3 protein. The sample has about 58,000 distinct CDR3 sequences, approximately 52% seen once. The sequenced sample consisted of sorted CD4+, CD8+, or CD8+CD57+ T cells (not recorded which) from PBMCs. Every receptor here comes from a human donor with aplastic anemia. Both conserved end residues are part of each CDR3. Each record gives: V gene, J gene, clone size, D gene, CDR3 protein, CDR3 DNA. The D gene is left open where the match is weak. Clone size, where shown, is once, few, many, or a class for clones that have expanded.

TRBV9	TRBJ1-4	many	NA	CASSVGGGNEKLFF	TGTGCCAGCAGCGTAGGTGGAGGTAATGAAAAACTGTTTTTT
TRBV7-2	TRBJ2-1	many	NA	CASSPRGSSYNEQFF	TGTGCCAGCAGCCCCCGGGGAAGCTCCTACAATGAGCAGTTCTTC
TRBV7-2	TRBJ2-7	NA	NA	CASSPVGSYEQYF	TGTGCCAGCAGCCCAGTGGGCAGCTACGAGCAGTACTTC
TRBV10-2	TRBJ1-2	NA	NA	CASSESLGHGYTF	TGCGCCAGCAGTGAGTCGTTGGGACATGGCTACACCTTC
TRBV2	TRBJ1-5	NA	NA	CASSDLGGPQHF	TGTGCCAGCAGTGATCTGGGAGGGCCCCAGCATTTT
TRBV20-1	TRBJ1-5	NA	NA	CSARGGRNQPQHF	TGCAGTGCTAGAGGAGGGCGCAATCAGCCCCAGCATTTT
TRBV20-1	TRBJ2-1	many	NA	CSASDWNSNNEQFF	TGCAGTGCTAGCGATTGGAATTCCAACAATGAGCAGTTCTTC
TRBV12-3/TRBV12-4	TRBJ2-3	few	TRBD2	CASSSTGGSTDTQYF	TGTGCCAGCAGTTCCACGGGGGGGAGCACAGATACGCAGTATTTT
TRBV7-2	TRBJ1-1	NA	NA	CASSRIGGEAFF	TGTGCCAGCAGCCGCATAGGGGGTGAAGCTTTCTTT
TRBV24-1	TRBJ2-3	NA	TRBD1	CATSDLRGGLSTDTQYF	TGTGCCACCAGTGATTTGCGAGGGGGCTTGAGCACAGATACGCAGTATTTT
TRBV25-1	TRBJ2-1	NA	TRBD1	CASRSVSGQGYNEQFF	TGTGCCAGCAGGTCGGTTTCGGGACAGGGGTACAATGAGCAGTTCTTC
TRBV15	TRBJ2-3	NA	TRBD1	CATSRDPGTGAFTDTQYF	TGTGCCACCAGCAGAGATCCCGGGACAGGGGCCTTCACAGATACGCAGTATTTT
TRBV25-1	TRBJ2-7	NA	NA	CASSFGPYEQYF	TGTGCCAGCAGTTTTGGACCCTACGAGCAGTACTTC
TRBV29-1	TRBJ2-2	NA	TRBD1	CSATQTGVAGELFF	TGCAGCGCAACTCAAACAGGGGTGGCCGGGGAGCTGTTTTTT
TRBV6-6	TRBJ1-2	many	NA	CASSFARIYGYTF	TGTGCCAGCAGTTTCGCACGGATCTATGGCTACACCTTC
TRBV15	TRBJ1-1	few	NA	CATKWIMNTEAFF	TGTGCCACCAAGTGGATTATGAACACTGAAGCTTTCTTT
TRBV20-1	TRBJ2-7	NA	NA	CSASWDGESYEQYF	TGCAGTGCAAGCTGGGACGGAGAAAGTTACGAGCAGTACTTC
TRBV7-9	TRBJ2-2	many	NA	CASSARGNTGELFF	TGTGCCAGCTCGGCGAGGGGAAACACCGGGGAGCTGTTTTTT
TRBV9	TRBJ1-1	many	TRBD1	CASTKRGGPYDTEAFF	TGTGCCAGCACCAAGAGAGGGGGCCCGTATGACACTGAAGCTTTCTTT
TRBV10-3	TRBJ2-1	NA	TRBD2	CAISIIAGEEQFF	TGTGCCATCAGTATCATAGCGGGGGAGGAGCAGTTCTTC
TRBV5-1	TRBJ1-1	many	NA	CASSPKGGGTEAFF	TGCGCCAGCAGCCCAAAGGGGGGAGGAACTGAAGCTTTCTTT
TRBV9	TRBJ2-7	many	TRBD2	CASSPPSGAYEQYF	TGTGCCAGCAGCCCTCCTAGCGGGGCCTACGAGCAGTACTTC
TRBV20-1	TRBJ2-3	NA	TRBD1	CSARKGTATYTDTQYF	TGCAGTGCTAGAAAAGGGACAGCAACTTATACAGATACGCAGTATTTT
TRBV7-3	TRBJ2-3	NA	NA	CASSLYGTDTQYF	TGTGCCAGCAGCTTGTATGGTACAGATACGCAGTATTTT
TRBV10-2	TRBJ1-2	few	NA	CASSESPFGYGYTF	TGCGCCAGCAGTGAGTCGCCTTTTGGCTATGGCTACACCTTC
TRBV9	TRBJ2-3	many	NA	CASSDGGSTDTQYF	TGTGCCAGCAGCGATGGGGGAAGCACAGATACGCAGTATTTT
TRBV29-1	TRBJ1-1	NA	NA	CSAGEGNTEAFF	TGCAGCGCTGGGGAGGGGAACACTGAAGCTTTCTTT
TRBV10-3	TRBJ2-3	medium-sized	NA	CAISEGRQRDTQYF	TGTGCCATCAGTGAGGGGAGACAGAGAGATACGCAGTATTTT
TRBV15	TRBJ2-5	NA	NA	CATSTDQETQYF	TGTGCCACCAGCACAGATCAAGAGACCCAGTACTTC
TRBV29-1	TRBJ1-3	NA	TRBD1	CSVKPAGGSGNTIYF	TGCAGCGTTAAACCCGCAGGGGGTAGTGGAAACACCATATATTTT
TRBV5-6	TRBJ1-2	NA	NA	CASSLSQGTYGYTF	TGTGCCAGCAGCTTATCACAGGGAACCTATGGCTACACCTTC
TRBV4-1	TRBJ2-1	many	TRBD2	CASSLGLAGGNEQFF	TGCGCCAGCAGCCTGGGACTAGCGGGGGGTAATGAGCAGTTCTTC
TRBV24-1	TRBJ2-5	NA	NA	CATSDYPTGDDQETQYF	TGTGCCACCAGTGATTACCCGACAGGAGACGACCAAGAGACCCAGTACTTC
TRBV29-1	TRBJ1-5	NA	NA	CSSFGRADQPQHF	TGCAGCTCCTTTGGCAGGGCGGACCAGCCCCAGCATTTT
TRBV5-6	TRBJ1-6	many	NA	CASSLGEGGYNSPLHF	TGTGCCAGCAGCTTGGGGGAGGGCGGCTATAATTCACCCCTCCACTTT
TRBV13	TRBJ1-2	many	NA	CASSSRLSVYGYTF	TGTGCCAGCAGCTCTCGTCTTAGCGTTTATGGCTACACCTTC
TRBV7-2	TRBJ1-6	NA	NA	CASSLGEFNSPLHF	TGTGCCAGCAGCTTAGGTGAATTTAATTCACCCCTCCACTTT
TRBV7-2	TRBJ2-2	NA	NA	CASSFLGANTGELFF	TGTGCCAGCAGCTTCCTAGGGGCTAACACCGGGGAGCTGTTTTTT
TRBV24-1	TRBJ1-3	NA	NA	CATSDYSGNTIYF	TGTGCCACCAGTGATTACTCTGGAAACACCATATATTTT
TRBV24-1	TRBJ2-1	NA	TRBD2	CASSDLAGGLGVEQFF	TGTGCCAGCAGTGATCTAGCGGGGGGATTAGGGGTTGAGCAGTTCTTC
TRBV19	TRBJ2-7	few	TRBD1	CASTPADRTYEQYF	TGTGCCAGTACGCCGGCGGACAGGACCTACGAGCAGTACTTC
TRBV29-1	TRBJ1-2	NA	TRBD1	CSVAPDRSEGYTF	TGCAGCGTCGCACCGGACAGGAGCGAAGGCTACACCTTC
TRBV12-3/TRBV12-4	TRBJ1-2	many	NA	CASSPGGYDGYTF	TGTGCCAGCAGCCCTGGGGGTTACGATGGCTACACCTTC
TRBV10-3	TRBJ1-1	once	NA	CAIRGQLNTEAFF	TGTGCCATCAGGGGCCAATTGAACACTGAAGCTTTCTTT
TRBV5-4	TRBJ1-1	many	NA	CASSFRGNTEAFF	TGTGCCAGCAGCTTTCGGGGGAACACTGAAGCTTTCTTT
TRBV7-2	TRBJ2-7	NA	NA	CASSRRGGYEQYF	TGTGCCAGCAGCCGGCGAGGGGGGTACGAGCAGTACTTC
TRBV29-1	TRBJ1-1	NA	TRBD1	CSVSSGTGQNTEAFF	TGCAGCGTTTCTTCAGGGACAGGCCAAAACACTGAAGCTTTCTTT
TRBV11-2	TRBJ1-2	many	NA	CASTPEIGGLNYGYTF	TGTGCCAGCACCCCCGAGATTGGGGGTTTGAACTATGGCTACACCTTC
TRBV10-2	TRBJ2-1	NA	TRBD2	CASSESSGGASAANEQFF	TGCGCCAGCAGTGAGTCCAGCGGGGGGGCCTCGGCAGCTAATGAGCAGTTCTTC
TRBV27	TRBJ2-5	many	NA	CASREGRETQYF	TGTGCCAGCAGGGAGGGTCGAGAGACCCAGTACTTC
TRBV24-1	TRBJ1-2	medium-sized	NA	CATSVDWTSGYTF	TGTGCCACCAGTGTTGATTGGACTTCTGGCTACACCTTC